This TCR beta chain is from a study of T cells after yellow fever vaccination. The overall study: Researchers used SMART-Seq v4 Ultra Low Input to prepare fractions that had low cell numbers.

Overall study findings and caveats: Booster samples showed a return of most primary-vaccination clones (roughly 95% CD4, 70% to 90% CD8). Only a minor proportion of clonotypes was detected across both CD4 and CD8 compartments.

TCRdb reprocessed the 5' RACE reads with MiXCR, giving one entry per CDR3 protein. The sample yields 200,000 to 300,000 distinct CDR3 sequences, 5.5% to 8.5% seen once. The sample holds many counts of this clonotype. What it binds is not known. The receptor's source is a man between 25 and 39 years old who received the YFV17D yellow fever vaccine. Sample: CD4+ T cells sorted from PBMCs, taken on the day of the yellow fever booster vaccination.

The CDR3 DNA follows: TGTGCCAGCACCCACGATAGCGGGAGCCGAAGGACAGATACGCAGTATTTT. Encoded protein: CASTHDSGSRRTDTQYF. V usage is TRBV2 and J usage is TRBJ2-3; 9 bases line up with TRBD2. The CDR3 spans 17 residues. J was trimmed by 3 bases and V by 7 bases; bases with no gene match: 14. Per the germline V gene, CDR1 is SNHLY and CDR2 is FYNNEI.